The rows below give T cell receptor beta chains drawn from one sample of a study of T cell responses to AZD1222 COVID-19 vaccine. This table comes from immunoSEQ multiplex PCR, and its TCRdb copy is limited to in-frame clones, with some not included. The table records 150,000 to 200,000 clones, 85% to 90% of them present only once. This specimen consisted of peripheral blood, obtained 28 days after the second dose of the MenACWY control vaccine. The receptors here all came from an adult who received the MenACWY meningococcal vaccine as a control. Both conserved end residues are part of each CDR3. A D gene is named only where the DNA matches it firmly. Size is omitted from some rows. Given values are once, few, many or a class for expanded clones.

d_gene,j_gene,v_gene,abundance,CDR3nt,CDR3aa
NA,TRBJ1-5,TRBV4-3,NA,TGCGCCAGCAGCCAAGATTGGGCAGGGGCATATATCGATCAGCCCCAGCATTTT,CASSQDWAGAYIDQPQHF
NA,TRBJ1-4,TRBV19,NA,TGTGCCAGTAGTACGAGTACCGAAAAACTGTTTTTT,CASSTSTEKLFF
TRBD2,TRBJ2-1,TRBV7-8,NA,TGTGCCAGCAGCTTACTATCGGTAGCGGGAGTTCTTGAGCAGTTCTTC,CASSLLSVAGVLEQFF
NA,TRBJ1-3,TRBV29-1,NA,TGCAGCGCAACTGGGGGGAGAGGAAACACCATATATTTT,CSATGGRGNTIYF
TRBD1,TRBJ2-7,TRBV10-3,NA,TGTGCCATCAGTGAATGGGACAGGGACGAGCAGTACTTC,CAISEWDRDEQYF
NA,TRBJ1-5,TRBV6-6,once,TGTGCCAGCAGTCCCAATTCTTATCAGCCCCAGCATTTT,CASSPNSYQPQHF
NA,TRBJ1-5,TRBV10-3,once,TGTGCCATCAGTGAATCCAATCAGCCCCAGCATTTT,CAISESNQPQHF
NA,TRBJ1-1,TRBV5-1,NA,TGCGCCAGCAGCCCTGGAGGGGGGGAGGCTGAAGCTTTCTTT,CASSPGGGEAEAFF
TRBD2,TRBJ2-2,TRBV9,NA,TGTGCCAGCAGCCTAAGGACTAGCGGCACCGGGGAGCTGTTTTTT,CASSLRTSGTGELFF
NA,TRBJ1-1,TRBV4-1,NA,TGCGCCAGCAGCCAACACCCAGGGGCGCAGGCGAACACTGAAGCTTTCTTT,CASSQHPGAQANTEAFF
NA,TRBJ2-1,TRBV4-1,NA,TGCGCCAGCAGCCAAGCACTTAGAGTCAGCTCCTACAATGAGCAGTTCTTC,CASSQALRVSSYNEQFF
NA,TRBJ1-4,TRBV27,NA,TGTGCCAGCAGCCAAGGGCTCCCTGCAACTAATGAAAAACTGTTTTTT,CASSQGLPATNEKLFF
NA,TRBJ2-1,TRBV12-3/TRBV12-4,once,TGTGCCAGCAGTTTGAGAAACAGGGACAAGCAGTTCTTC,CASSLRNRDKQFF
NA,TRBJ1-3,TRBV9,NA,TGTGCCAGCAGCGTAGCTATGGGGGTCCCTGGAAACACCATATATTTT,CASSVAMGVPGNTIYF
NA,TRBJ2-7,TRBV6-2/TRBV6-3,NA,TGTGCCAGCAGTTCTACTAACGACAGGGAGGGATCTAACGAGCAGTACTTC,CASSSTNDREGSNEQYF
TRBD2,TRBJ2-7,TRBV7-2,NA,TGTGCCAGCAGCTTAGCGGCAACTAGCGGCTCCTACGAGCAGTACTTC,CASSLAATSGSYEQYF
TRBD1,TRBJ2-2,TRBV13,once,TGTGCCAGCAGCCTGGGACAGATGGAGCTGTTTTTT,CASSLGQMELFF
TRBD1,TRBJ2-5,TRBV7-9,NA,TGTGCCAGCAGGTCTTCCGGGGGAGGCCAGGGGGCGGAGACCCAGTACTTC,CASRSSGGGQGAETQYF
TRBD2,TRBJ2-1,TRBV30,NA,TGTGCCTGGAGTATCACTAGCGGGAGGGGGCAGTTCTTC,CAWSITSGRGQFF
TRBD1,TRBJ1-4,TRBV6-5,NA,TGTGCCAGCACTAACGGACAGGGCAATGAAAAACTGTTTTTT,CASTNGQGNEKLFF
NA,TRBJ1-3,TRBV20-1,NA,TGCAGTGCTAGTTGGGGCGCCGGAAACACCATATATTTT,CSASWGAGNTIYF
NA,TRBJ1-5,TRBV9,NA,TGTGCCAGCAGCGGGACCTATAGCAATCAGCCCCAGCATTTT,CASSGTYSNQPQHF
NA,TRBJ1-2,TRBV5-1,NA,TGCGCCAGCAGCCCGATTAACAAGGGTTTGTTGGACTATGGCTACACCTTC,CASSPINKGLLDYGYTF
TRBD2,TRBJ2-7,TRBV27,few,TGTGCCAGCAGTCCCGTAGCGGGTCGAATCTCCTACGAGCAGTACTTC,CASSPVAGRISYEQYF
TRBD1,TRBJ2-7,TRBV28,NA,TGTGCCAGCATCTCACCGGGACAGGGCACATACGAGCAGTACTTC,CASISPGQGTYEQYF
NA,TRBJ1-5,TRBV7-2,NA,TGTGCCAGCAGCCCCCCCTGGGGCAATCAGCCCCAGCATTTT,CASSPPWGNQPQHF
TRBD1,TRBJ2-7,TRBV5-4,NA,TGTGCCAGCAGCTTAGCCGGGACAGGGGCCTACGAGCAGTACTTC,CASSLAGTGAYEQYF
NA,TRBJ1-2,TRBV5-1,NA,TGCGCCAGCAAGCCGCCTTTCTCAGGGGAGGGCTACACCTTC,CASKPPFSGEGYTF
TRBD1,TRBJ2-1,TRBV28,NA,TGTGCCAGCAGTTTATTACCGGGACAGGGTCCTCTCAATGAGCAGTTCTTC,CASSLLPGQGPLNEQFF
TRBD1,TRBJ1-1,TRBV25-1,NA,TGTGCCAGCAGTAAGACAGGGATGAACACTGAAGCTTTCTTT,CASSKTGMNTEAFF
TRBD2,TRBJ2-7,TRBV10-3,once,TGTGCCATGTCGGATAGCGGGTACGAGCAGTACTTC,CAMSDSGYEQYF
NA,TRBJ2-5,TRBV30,NA,TGTGCCGGGGACTCGGACAGGAAGGGGATAGGGATTAAAGAGACCCAGTACTTC,CAGDSDRKGIGIKETQYF
NA,TRBJ2-6,TRBV5-1,once,TGCGCCAGCAGCTTGGGGCTCACAGCGTTCTCTGGGGCCAACGTCCTGACTTTC,CASSLGLTAFSGANVLTF
NA,TRBJ1-4,TRBV7-9,NA,TGTGCCAGCAGTTTTAGGGGCCATTTGGGTCTTGCAACTAATGAAAAACTGTTTTTT,CASSFRGHLGLATNEKLFF
NA,TRBJ2-1,TRBV27,NA,TGTGCCAGCAGTCTCTGGGGACCCTACAATGAGCAGTTCTTC,CASSLWGPYNEQFF
NA,TRBJ2-5,TRBV29-1,NA,TGCAGCGTTGTTAGGGCATCAGAGACCCAGTACTTC,CSVVRASETQYF
TRBD2,TRBJ2-2,TRBV5-1,NA,TGCGCCAGCAGCACCCTAGCGGGAGGCACCGGGGAGCTGTTTTTT,CASSTLAGGTGELFF
TRBD2,TRBJ2-7,TRBV30,NA,TGTGCCTGGCGGGGCGGGAGCCCCTACGAGCAGTACTTC,CAWRGGSPYEQYF
NA,TRBJ2-7,TRBV2,few,TGTGCCAGCAGTGAAGCAGGGAACGAGCAGTACTTC,CASSEAGNEQYF
TRBD1,TRBJ1-2,TRBV28,NA,TGTGCCAGCAGCCGCGCCGGGACAGTGTATGGCTACACCTTC,CASSRAGTVYGYTF
NA,TRBJ2-3,TRBV7-8,once,TGTGCCAGCAGCCCCATGGATACGCAGTATTTT,CASSPMDTQYF
NA,TRBJ1-2,TRBV28,NA,TGTGCCAGCAGTCCTCCGACAGGATTGAGTGGCTACACCTTC,CASSPPTGLSGYTF
NA,TRBJ2-3,TRBV11-2,NA,TGTGCCAGCAGGGCGGGATTCACAGATACGCAGTATTTT,CASRAGFTDTQYF
NA,TRBJ1-1,TRBV28,NA,TGTGCCAGCACAACAGGGAACACTGAAGCTTTCTTT,CASTTGNTEAFF
NA,TRBJ2-7,TRBV27,once,TGTGCCAGCAGTTTATCTGCGTCCCTAGGGTACGAGCAGTACTTC,CASSLSASLGYEQYF
NA,TRBJ2-1,TRBV11-3,NA,TGTGCCAGCAGCCGTACTGGAGGGCGCTCCTACAATGAGCAGTTCTTC,CASSRTGGRSYNEQFF
NA,TRBJ2-4,TRBV28,NA,TGTGCCAGCAGTTCACAGGGCCAGGGGGCCAAAAACATTCAGTACTTC,CASSSQGQGAKNIQYF
NA,TRBJ1-1,TRBV9,NA,TGTGCCAGCAGCGTTTTTTGGGGGGACACTGAAGCTTTCTTT,CASSVFWGDTEAFF
NA,TRBJ1-1,TRBV6-5,NA,TGTGCCAGCAGTAGAGAAGGGGCTGAAGCTTTCTTT,CASSREGAEAFF
NA,TRBJ2-1,TRBV15,NA,TGTGCCACCAGCAGAGATCGGCAGGTCTACAATGAGCAGTTCTTC,CATSRDRQVYNEQFF
NA,TRBJ2-5,TRBV7-2,once,TGTGCCAGCAGCCTCGGGACGGTCGGTGTGAGGACCCAGTACTTC,CASSLGTVGVRTQYF
NA,TRBJ2-3,TRBV7-9,NA,TGTGCCAGCAGCTTAGTTTTGGGGGAGAATACGCAGTATTTT,CASSLVLGENTQYF
NA,TRBJ1-4,TRBV28,few,TGTGCCAGCAGTTCTGAACTACCGGACTCCCGGGGAAAACTGTTTTTT,CASSSELPDSRGKLFF